This is a list of T cell receptor beta chains from one sample in a study of T cell responses to AZD1222 COVID-19 vaccine. Measured with immunoSEQ multiplex PCR; TCRdb has only the in-frame clones, and not every one. The sample consists of 150,000 to 200,000 clones, 80% to 95% of them appearing once. The sample in question was peripheral blood, obtained on day 0 of AZD1222 vaccination. Receptors originate from an adult in good health. Both conserved end residues are part of each CDR3. A D gene is named only where the DNA matches it firmly. Clone size is given for some rows only: seen once, a few or many times, or a class if the clone is expanded.

V	J	size	D	DNA	CDR3
TRBV5-6	TRBJ2-7	-	TRBD2	TGTGCCAGCAGCCCGGTGGGGACTAGCGGGGGATACGAGCAGTACTTC	CASSPVGTSGGYEQYF
TRBV2	TRBJ2-1	once	TRBD2	TGTGCCAGCAAGGGTAGAGGAGCGGGAGATCTACCCTACAATGAGCAGTTCTTC	CASKGRGAGDLPYNEQFF
TRBV3-1/TRBV3-2	TRBJ1-6	-	-	TGTGCCAGCAGCCCGGCGGGGGTGTCCTATAATTCACCCCTCCACTTT	CASSPAGVSYNSPLHF
TRBV7-8	TRBJ1-1	-	-	TGTGCCAGCAGCTTAGGGGTGACGGGATACACTGAAGCTTTCTTT	CASSLGVTGYTEAFF
TRBV19	TRBJ1-2	-	-	TGTGCCAGTAGTCTTTCAGGTTTCCGGGATGGCTACACCTTC	CASSLSGFRDGYTF
TRBV27	TRBJ2-1	-	TRBD1	TGTGCCAGCAGTTTATGGTCGGGACAGTATTGGGATGAGCAGTTCTTC	CASSLWSGQYWDEQFF
TRBV30	TRBJ1-6	-	-	TGTGCCGCAACCGGGACCGGGGGTTCACCCCTCCACTTT	CAATGTGGSPLHF
TRBV4-1	TRBJ2-7	-	-	TGCGCCAGCAGCCAAAGGGGCCGGGCAGGGTCATTCTACGAGCAGTACTTC	CASSQRGRAGSFYEQYF
TRBV5-1	TRBJ2-7	-	-	TGCGCCAGCAGCCCGGGCGCGGTATCCTACGAGCAGTACTTC	CASSPGAVSYEQYF
TRBV25-1	TRBJ2-2	-	TRBD2	TGTGCCAGCAGTGAAATGGCTAGCGGGAGGGCCGGGGAGCTGTTTTTT	CASSEMASGRAGELFF
TRBV5-1	TRBJ1-2	few	TRBD1	TGCGCCAGCAGCTTCAGGAGGACAGGGGGCTCCCGAGCCAATGGCTACACCTTC	CASSFRRTGGSRANGYTF
TRBV27	TRBJ2-4	once	-	TGTGCCAGCAGTTTATACGCCCAGGGCTTGCAGTACTTC	CASSLYAQGLQYF
TRBV5-6	TRBJ1-2	-	-	TGTGCCAGCAGCTTGGCCCAGGGAGGCTACACCTTC	CASSLAQGGYTF
TRBV6-5	TRBJ1-4	-	-	TGTGCCAGCAGTCCACAGGGTCTGGGCAATGAAAAACTGTTTTTT	CASSPQGLGNEKLFF
TRBV7-2	TRBJ1-3	few	-	TGTGCCAGCAGCTATACCGCTGGAAACACCATATATTTT	CASSYTAGNTIYF
TRBV11-2	TRBJ1-6	-	TRBD1	TGTGCCAGCAGCTTCGGACAGGGGGCATTGTCACCCCTCCACTTT	CASSFGQGALSPLHF
TRBV10-3	TRBJ2-1	-	-	TGTGCCATCTCCCCCCTAGCGTCCTACAATGAGCAGTTCTTC	CAISPLASYNEQFF
TRBV19	TRBJ2-1	-	-	TGTGCCAGTAGTATAGATCAATTAGACAATGAGCAGTTCTTC	CASSIDQLDNEQFF
TRBV7-2	TRBJ1-5	-	-	TGTGCCAGCAGCTTAACAGGGATTAGCAATCAGCCCCAGCATTTT	CASSLTGISNQPQHF
TRBV6-5	TRBJ2-7	-	TRBD1	TGTGCCAGCAGTTACCTTAACCCGGCAGGGGGCTACGAGCAGTACTTC	CASSYLNPAGGYEQYF
TRBV9	TRBJ1-1	-	TRBD1	TGTGCCAGCAGCGCTAAGGCTGGGACAGGGGGCGTTGGCACTGAAGCTTTCTTT	CASSAKAGTGGVGTEAFF
TRBV5-1	TRBJ2-5	-	TRBD2	TGCGCCAGCAGCCTAGGACTAGCGGGAGTCGAAGAGACCCAGTACTTC	CASSLGLAGVEETQYF
TRBV6-2/TRBV6-3	TRBJ2-7	-	TRBD1	TGTGCCAGCAGCGACTCCGGGACAGGCTCCTACGAGCAGTACTTC	CASSDSGTGSYEQYF
TRBV28	TRBJ2-7	-	TRBD2	TGTGCCAGCAGTTTTCCTAGCGGGTTAGGCTACGAGCAGTACTTC	CASSFPSGLGYEQYF
TRBV5-6	TRBJ2-7	once	TRBD1	TGTGCCAGCAGCTGGGGGGACAGGCAGTGGGGTGAGCAGTACTTC	CASSWGDRQWGEQYF
TRBV28	TRBJ1-6	-	TRBD1	TGTGCCAGCAGCCGGGGACAGCCCTTTCCCCTCCACTTT	CASSRGQPFPLHF
TRBV10-2	TRBJ1-1	-	-	TGCGCCACAGGGGACAATCGGGAGGCTTTCTTT	CATGDNREAFF
TRBV10-1	TRBJ2-7	-	-	TGCGCCAGCAGTGCTAAGTTCGGGTCGACCTCCTACGAGCAGTACTTC	CASSAKFGSTSYEQYF
TRBV19	TRBJ2-2	-	TRBD1	TGTGCCAGTAGTGCGAGACAGGGGGGGGACGGGGAGCTGTTTTTT	CASSARQGGDGELFF
TRBV27	TRBJ2-1	-	-	TGTGCCAGCAGTTTATATGGCGGGGACATCGGGGATGAGCAGTTCTTC	CASSLYGGDIGDEQFF
TRBV7-9	TRBJ2-5	-	-	TGTGCCAGCAGCTTAGTCACGGGAGTTGAGACCCAGTACTTC	CASSLVTGVETQYF
TRBV28	TRBJ1-5	-	-	TGTGCCAGCAGCCCCTGGCAGGGCAATCAGCCCCAGCATTTT	CASSPWQGNQPQHF
TRBV3-1/TRBV3-2	TRBJ2-5	-	TRBD2	TGTGCCAGCAGCCAAGGGTCGGGGGGATCGTCTGTATGGGAGACCCAGTACTTC	CASSQGSGGSSVWETQYF
TRBV28	TRBJ1-1	-	-	TGTGCCACCAACCAATGGGGGTCGGGGGGTGCTAACACTGAAGCTTTCTTT	CATNQWGSGGANTEAFF